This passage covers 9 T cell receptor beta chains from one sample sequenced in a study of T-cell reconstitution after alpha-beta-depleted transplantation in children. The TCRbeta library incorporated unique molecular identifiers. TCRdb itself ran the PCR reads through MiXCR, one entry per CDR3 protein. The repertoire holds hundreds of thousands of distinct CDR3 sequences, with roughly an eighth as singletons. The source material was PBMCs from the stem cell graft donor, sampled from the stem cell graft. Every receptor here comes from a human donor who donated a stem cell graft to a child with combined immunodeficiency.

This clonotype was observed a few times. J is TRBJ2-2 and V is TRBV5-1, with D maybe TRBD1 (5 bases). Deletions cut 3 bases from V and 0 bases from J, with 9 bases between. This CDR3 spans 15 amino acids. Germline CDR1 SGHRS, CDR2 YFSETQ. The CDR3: CASSSQASNTGELFF. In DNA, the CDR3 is TGCGCCAGCAGCTCACAGGCCTCGAACACCGGGGAGCTGTTTTTT.

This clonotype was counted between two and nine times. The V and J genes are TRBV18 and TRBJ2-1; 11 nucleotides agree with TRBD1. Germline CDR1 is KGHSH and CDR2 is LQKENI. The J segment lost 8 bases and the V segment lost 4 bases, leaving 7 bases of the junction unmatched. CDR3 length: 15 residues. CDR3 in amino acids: CASSLDRGLYDEQFF. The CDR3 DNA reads TGTGCCAGCTCACTGGACAGGGGGCTTTACGATGAGCAGTTCTTC.

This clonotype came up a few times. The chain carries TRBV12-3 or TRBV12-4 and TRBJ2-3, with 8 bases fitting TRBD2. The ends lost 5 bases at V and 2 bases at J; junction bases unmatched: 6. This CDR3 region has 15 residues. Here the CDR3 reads CASSRSGGYTDTQYF. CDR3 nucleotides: TGTGCCAGCAGTCGAAGCGGGGGTTACACAGATACGCAGTATTTT.

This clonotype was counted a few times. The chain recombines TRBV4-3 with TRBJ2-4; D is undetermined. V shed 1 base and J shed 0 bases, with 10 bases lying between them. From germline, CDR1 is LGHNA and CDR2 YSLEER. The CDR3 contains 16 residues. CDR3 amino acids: CASSQAYLLAKNIQYF. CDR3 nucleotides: TGCGCCAGCAGCCAAGCCTACCTGCTAGCCAAAAACATTCAGTACTTC.

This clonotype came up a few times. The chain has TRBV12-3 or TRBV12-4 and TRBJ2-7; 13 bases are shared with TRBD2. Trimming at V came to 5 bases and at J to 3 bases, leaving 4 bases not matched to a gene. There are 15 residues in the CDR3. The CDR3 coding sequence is TGTGCCAGCAGTATCGGGACTAGCGGGGTCTACGAGCAGTACTTC. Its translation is CASSIGTSGVYEQYF.

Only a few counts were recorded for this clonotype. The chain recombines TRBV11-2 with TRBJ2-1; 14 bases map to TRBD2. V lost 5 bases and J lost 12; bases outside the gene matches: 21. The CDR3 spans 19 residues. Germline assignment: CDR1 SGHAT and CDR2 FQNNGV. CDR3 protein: CASSTTGTSGRNYNKGQFF. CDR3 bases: TGTGCCAGCAGCACGACCGGGACTAGCGGGAGAAACTACAATAAGGGGCAGTTCTTC.

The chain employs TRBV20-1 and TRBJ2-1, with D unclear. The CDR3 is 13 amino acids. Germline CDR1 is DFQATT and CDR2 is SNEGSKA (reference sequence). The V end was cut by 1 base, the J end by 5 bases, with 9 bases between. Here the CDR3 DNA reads TGCAGTGCTAGAGTTCCCGTCCACAATGAGCAGTTCTTC. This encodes CSARVPVHNEQFF.

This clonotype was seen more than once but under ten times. In DNA form, the CDR3 reads TGTGCCAGCAGTTTAATGGCGGTTACAGGGGGCGGACTCGGGTACGAGCAGTACTTC. It codes for CASSLMAVTGGGLGYEQYF. This chain joins TRBV12-3 or TRBV12-4 and TRBJ2-7, with 9 bases matching TRBD1. V shed 2 bases and J 4 bases; nucleotides not matched to a gene: 18. CDR3 size: 19 residues.

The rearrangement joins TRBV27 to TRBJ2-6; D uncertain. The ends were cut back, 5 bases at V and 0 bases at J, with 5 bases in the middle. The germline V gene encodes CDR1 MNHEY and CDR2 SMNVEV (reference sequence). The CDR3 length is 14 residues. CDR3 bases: TGTGCCAGCAGTCACTTCTCTGGGGCCAACGTCCTGACTTTC. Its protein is CASSHFSGANVLTF.